The 24 T cell receptor beta chains given below trace back to one sample, sequenced in a study of blood T cell repertoires in COVID-19. The assay was immunoSEQ multiplex PCR, and TCRdb's table has in-frame clones only and misses some. The profile shows roughly 100,000 clones, around 88% of them singletons. Sequencing was carried out using peripheral blood. The receptors stem from a man aged 45-60 years with COVID-19, enrolled during active disease.

This clone was counted a single time. The CDR3 sequence is CASSFRGERSNQPQHF. CDR3 DNA: TGTGCCAGCAGCTTCCGGGGGGAAAGGAGCAATCAGCCCCAGCATTTT. This chain connects TRBV5-5 to TRBJ1-5, with D possibly TRBD1 on 5 matching bases. CDR1 and CDR2 (germline): SGHKS, YYEKEE (reference sequence). Deletions cut 2 bases from V and 1 base from J, with 13 bases between. The CDR3 sequence is 16 residues long. The full variable domain, with the rest looked up from reference TRBV5-5 and TRBJ1-5, is DAGVTQSPTHLIKTRGQQVTLRCSPISGHKSVSWYQQVLGQGPQFIFQYYEKEERGRGNFPDRFSARQFPNYSSELNVNALLLGDSALYLCASSFRGERSNQPQHFGDGTRLSIL.

This clone was detected only once. The genes are TRBV10-1 and TRBJ1-5; D ambiguous. Per the germline V gene, CDR1 is WNHNN and CDR2 is SYGVQD (reference sequence). The CDR3 covers 14 residues. V gave up 7 bases and J gave up 0 bases, with 10 bases separating them. Written as DNA, the CDR3 is TGCGCCAGCATGCTCGACAATAGCAATCAGCCCCAGCATTTT. This codes for CASMLDNSNQPQHF.

The sample holds a few counts of this clone. The V gene is TRBV19, the J gene TRBJ1-1; 7 nucleotides align to TRBD1. The CDR3 has 14 residues. Per germline, CDR1 LNHDA and CDR2 SQIVND (reference sequence). Unmatched junction bases numbered 2, after V lost 3 bases and J lost 1 base. This CDR3 is CASSIGTANTEAFF. CDR3 nucleotides: TGTGCCAGTAGTATTGGGACAGCGAACACTGAAGCTTTCTTT.

The chain is built from TRBV19 and TRBJ1-6, with TRBD1 matching over 9 bases. J was trimmed by 7 bases and V by 4 bases; bases with no gene match: 8. Germline V CDR1 and CDR2: LNHDA, SQIVND (reference sequence). The CDR3 totals 16 residues. Here the CDR3 DNA reads TGTGCCAGTAGTAAAAGGACAGGGGCGGACAATTCACCCCTCCACTTT. Protein product: CASSKRTGADNSPLHF.

This chain connects TRBV7-2 to TRBJ2-7; 10 bases are shared with TRBD2. The CDR3 has 18 amino acids. In germline, CDR1 is SGHTA, CDR2 FQGNSA. V was clipped by 5 bases and J by 1 base; unmatched bases: 14. The CDR3 region has the DNA TGTGCCAGCAGCCCACCCAGGCTAGCGGGGGCCCGATCCTACGAGCAGTACTTC. This sequence encodes CASSPPRLAGARSYEQYF.

The V and J genes are TRBV5-1 and TRBJ1-1, with D unclear. The CDR3 has 16 residues. Germline loops: CDR1 SGHRS, CDR2 YFSETQ. Trimming cost V 0 bases and J 0 bases, with 12 bases left between them. CDR3 loop: CASSLAPPPVNTEAFF. Written as DNA, the CDR3 is TGCGCCAGCAGCTTGGCCCCTCCCCCAGTGAACACTGAAGCTTTCTTT.

This chain joins TRBV7-2 and TRBJ2-3; TRBD2 agrees at 9 bases. The trim removed 2 bases at V and 3 bases at J, leaving 3 bases unmatched. This CDR3 region has 15 residues. CDR1 is SGHTA and CDR2 is FQGNSA in the germline V gene. Here the CDR3 DNA reads TGTGCCAGCAGCTTAAGGCGGGGGGGGACAGATACGCAGTATTTT. This sequence encodes CASSLRRGGTDTQYF.

The chain joins TRBV10-3 to TRBJ1-2; 11 bases fit TRBD1. V lost 3 bases to trimming and J lost 3 bases; unmatched junction nucleotides: 6. CDR3 length: 16 amino acids. Germline CDR1 ENHRY, CDR2 SYGVKD. The CDR3 nucleotides read TGTGCCATCAGTGACCGGGACAGGGGGTTTGACTATGGCTACACCTTC. Its translation is CAISDRDRGFDYGYTF.

This chain joins TRBV30 and TRBJ2-1; D gene ambiguous. Looked up from germline, CDR1 is GTSNPN and CDR2 is SVGIG (reference sequence). The V end was cut by 0 bases, the J end by 2 bases, with 11 bases between. CDR3 length: 15 residues. CDR3 coding DNA: TGTGCCTGGAGTGTAAATTTTGGGCCCTACAATGAGCAGTTCTTC. Its translation: CAWSVNFGPYNEQFF. The full variable domain, with the rest looked up from reference TRBV30 and TRBJ2-1, is SQTIHQWPATLVQPVGSPLSLECTVEGTSNPNLYWYRQAAGRGLQLLFYSVGIGQISSEVPQNLSASRPQDRQFILSSKKLLLSDSGFYLCAWSVNFGPYNEQFFGPGTRLTVL.

The rearrangement links TRBV5-1 to TRBJ2-7; 10 bases fit TRBD1. V trimming: 5 bases; J trimming: 5 bases; junction bases outside the gene matches: 10. The CDR3 totals 15 residues. Germline CDR1 SGHRS, CDR2 YFSETQ. Here the CDR3 DNA reads TGCGCCAGCAGGTTGACAGGGGGCTGGGGAAACGAGCAGTACTTC. Encoded protein: CASRLTGGWGNEQYF.

This clone was found once. The germline gene is not matched at one end of the junction; a read error may be the cause. This sequence joins TRBV7-7 and TRBJ1-3, with 7 positions matching TRBD1. Germline loops: CDR1 SSHAT, CDR2 FNYEAQ (reference sequence). There are 19 residues in the CDR3. CDR3 protein: CASSPGTARFLISGNTIYF. The CDR3 region has the DNA TGTGCTAGCAGCCCCGGGACAGCAAGATTCTTAATCTCTGGAAACACCATATATTTT. The full variable domain, completed using reference TRBV7-7 and TRBJ1-3, is GAGVSQSPRYKVTKRGQDVTLRCDPISSHATLYWYQQALGQGPEFLTYFNYEAQPDKSGLPSDRFSAERPEGSISTLTIQRTEQRDSAMYRCASSPGTARFLISGNTIYFGEGSWLTVV.

This rearrangement joins TRBV7-9 to TRBJ1-2; tentatively, D is TRBD1 (5 bases). CDR3 length: 12 amino acids. With 5 bases removed from V and 6 bases from J, the gap between germline ends came to 10 bases. Germline V gene lookup returns CDR1 SEHNR and CDR2 FQNEAQ (reference sequence). The CDR3 loop reads CASSRDRNGYTF. In DNA, the CDR3 is TGTGCCAGCAGCAGAGACAGAAATGGCTACACCTTC.

CDR3 in amino acids: CASSTGQPPNTIYF. The CDR3 DNA is TGTGCCAGCAGCACGGGACAGCCGCCAAACACCATATATTTT. The chain couples TRBV11-2 to TRBJ1-3; 7 bases map to TRBD1. V gave up 5 bases and J gave up 6 bases; unmatched junction bases: 7. The CDR3 covers 14 residues. Germline V CDR1 and CDR2: SGHAT, FQNNGV.

In DNA form, the CDR3 reads TGCGCCAGCAGCCAGACACCCGGGGCCTACGAGCAGTACTTC. Protein sequence: CASSQTPGAYEQYF. V gene TRBV4-1 combines with J gene TRBJ2-7, with D perhaps matching TRBD2 (5 bases). This CDR3 is 14 amino acids long. Germline V gene sequence: CDR1 MGHRA, CDR2 YSYEKL. Trimming took off 3 bases at V and 2 bases at J, with 11 bases between the two ends.

This chain links TRBV4-2 with TRBJ2-2, with D uncertain. This CDR3 comprises 15 residues. Germline values: CDR1 LGHNA, CDR2 YNFKEQ. Trimming left V 2 bases short and J 5 bases short, with 12 bases between. CDR3 coding DNA: TGTGCCAGCAGCCAACCAGGTACCGGAACCGGGGAGCTGTTTTTT. This translates into CASSQPGTGTGELFF.

CDR3 in amino acids: CASTTGSYGYTF. The CDR3 DNA reads as TGTGCCAGCACCACAGGATCCTATGGCTACACCTTC. The chain recombines TRBV7-9 with TRBJ1-2, with a weak D call TRBD1 (5 bases). The CDR3 length is 12 residues. Germline V CDR1 and CDR2: SEHNR, FQNEAQ (reference sequence). The V gene lost 7 bases and the J gene lost 4 bases, with 10 bases spanning the gap.

V gene TRBV5-1 combines with J gene TRBJ2-1, with a weak D call TRBD1 (5 bases). The CDR3 runs 14 residues. V was clipped by 0 bases and J by 4 bases, with 8 bases between them. CDR1 SGHRS and CDR2 YFSETQ come from the germline V gene. The CDR3 DNA reads TGCGCCAGCAGCTTGGAGGGGTCATACAATGAGCAGTTCTTC. Its translation is CASSLEGSYNEQFF.

The chain links TRBV7-9 to TRBJ2-5; D is perhaps TRBD1 (6 bases). Germline CDR1 SEHNR, CDR2 FQNEAQ (reference sequence). This CDR3 region has 14 residues. V was pared by 0 bases and J by 1 base, with 6 bases between. The CDR3, as DNA: TGTGCCAGCAGCTTAGCAGGGGGCCAAGAGACCCAGTACTTC. This encodes CASSLAGGQETQYF.

The J gene is TRBJ2-1, the V gene TRBV9; 10 bases align to TRBD2. The CDR3 runs to 17 residues. J lost 7 bases, V lost 4 bases, and 14 bases had no gene match. Germline CDR1 is SGDLS and CDR2 is YYNGEE. In nucleotides, the CDR3 is TGTGCCAGCAGCTCCCCCCGAGGGGGACTAGCGCTAAATGAGCAGTTCTTC. This encodes CASSSPRGGLALNEQFF. Using reference TRBV9 and TRBJ2-1 for the parts outside the CDR3, the full variable domain is DSGVTQTPKHLITATGQRVTLRCSPRSGDLSVYWYQQSLDQGLQFLIQYYNGEERAKGNILERFSAQQFPDLHSELNLSSLELGDSALYFCASSSPRGGLALNEQFFGPGTRLTVL.

The chain couples TRBV5-6 to TRBJ1-5, with D perhaps TRBD1 (6 bases). The CDR3 has 14 residues. Germline values: CDR1 SGHDT, CDR2 YYEEEE. V shed 2 bases and J shed 5 bases, with 11 bases lying between them. The CDR3 is CASSFSGVDQPQHF. CDR3 DNA: TGTGCCAGCAGCTTCTCAGGGGTTGATCAGCCCCAGCATTTT. The complete variable domain, with remaining parts taken from reference TRBV5-6 and TRBJ1-5, reads DAGVTQSPTHLIKTRGQQVTLRCSPKSGHDTVSWYQQALGQGPQFIFQYYEEEERQRGNFPDRFSGHQFPNYSSELNVNALLLGDSALYLCASSFSGVDQPQHFGDGTRLSIL.

This clone was seen a handful of times. The CDR3 region is CASSFGDPPGNTIYF. For the CDR3, the DNA is TGTGCCAGCAGCTTTGGAGACCCGCCTGGAAACACCATATATTTT. The chain has TRBV11-1 and TRBJ1-3; D unclear. The length of the CDR3 is 15 residues. CDR1 SGHAT and CDR2 FQDESV come from the germline V gene (reference sequence). V was cut by 3 bases and J by 2 bases, with 11 bases left in between.

This rearrangement joins TRBV5-4 to TRBJ1-6; maybe TRBD1 (5 bases). Germline CDR1 and CDR2: SGHNT and YYREEE (reference sequence). The CDR3 is made up of 17 amino acids. Trimming took off 5 bases at V and 4 bases at J, with 19 bases between the two ends. The chain's CDR3 is CASSLWDGGSYNSPLHF. The CDR3 region has the DNA TGTGCCAGCAGTTTATGGGACGGGGGATCGTATAATTCACCCCTCCACTTT.

This sequence joins TRBV11-3 and TRBJ2-2, with 8 positions matching TRBD2. With 5 bases clipped from V and 1 base from J, the junction kept 9 bases outside the gene matches. The CDR3 is made up of 17 amino acids. CDR1 is SGHNT, CDR2 YENEEA, per germline. The CDR3 spells CASSVTPGGGNTGELFF. In DNA form, the CDR3 reads TGTGCCAGCAGCGTCACCCCCGGGGGGGGGAACACCGGGGAGCTGTTTTTT.

This clone showed up just a few times. V is TRBV7-8 and J is TRBJ2-1; D is possibly TRBD2 (6 bases). CDR1 and CDR2 (germline): SGHVS, FQNEAQ. The length of the CDR3 is 15 residues. Trimming took 5 bases from V and 4 from J, leaving 15 bases between them. The CDR3 loop reads CASSPSGGLYNEQFF. The CDR3 DNA reads TGTGCCAGCAGCCCGAGTGGGGGACTTTACAATGAGCAGTTCTTC. The full variable domain, with the rest looked up from reference TRBV7-8 and TRBJ2-1, is GAGVSQSPRYKVAKRGQDVALRCDPISGHVSLFWYQQALGQGPEFLTYFQNEAQLDKSGLPSDRFFAERPEGSVSTLKIQRTQQEDSAVYLCASSPSGGLYNEQFFGPGTRLTVL.